Shown below are 11 T cell receptor beta chains from a single sample sequenced in a study of blood T cell repertoires in COVID-19 (dated by TCRdb to the early 2020s). Receptors were amplified or captured by the immunoSEQ multiplex PCR assay. TCRdb mirrors the immuneACCESS table, restricted to in-frame sequences. Some clones are absent from its copies; in checked studies, under half trace to an unresolved V gene, and the reason for the others is unknown. This sample comprises approximately 220,000 clones, about 80% of them detected only once. The ten largest clonotypes hold 1.3% of the sample. The specimen was PBMCs or T cells enriched from blood (not recorded which). The receptors were gathered from a woman in her forties with acute COVID-19.

This sequence joins TRBV5-4 and TRBJ2-5; 8 positions match TRBD2. The CDR3 runs 16 residues. V was clipped by 4 bases and J by 6 bases; unmatched bases: 14. The germline CDR1 and CDR2 sequences are SGHNT and YYREEE (reference sequence). CDR3 sequence: CASSDSGTRIPQTQYF. DNA for the CDR3: TGTGCCAGCAGCGACTCCGGGACTAGGATCCCTCAGACCCAGTACTTC.

A note on this clone: This sample includes further DNA sequences coding for the same CDR3. The chain has TRBV11-2 and TRBJ1-3; TRBD1 agrees at 7 bases. Trimming at V came to 6 bases and at J to 3 bases, leaving 5 bases not matched to a gene. Germline values: CDR1 SGHAT, CDR2 FQNNGV. CDR3 size: 14 residues. CDR3 protein: CASRQGRGGNTIYF. The CDR3 coding sequence is TGTGCCAGCAGACAGGGGCGCGGTGGAAACACCATATATTTT.

There are a few counts of this clone. The V call is TRBV5-1, the J call TRBJ2-4; 15 bases agree with TRBD2. J was trimmed by 15 bases and V by 5 bases; bases with no gene match: 12. CDR1 and CDR2 (germline): SGHRS, YFSETQ. The CDR3 is made up of 15 amino acids. CDR3 sequence (DNA): TGCGCCAGCAGACCACCGGGACTAGCGGGAGGTGGCTGGTACTTC. As protein: CASRPPGLAGGGWYF.

The J gene is TRBJ2-1, the V gene TRBV18; TRBD1 aligns across 7 bases. Per germline, CDR1 KGHSH and CDR2 LQKENI. Trimming took 1 base from V and 6 from J; bases not matched to a gene: 3. CDR3 length equals 14 residues. CDR3 in DNA: TGTGCCAGCTCACCACTGGACAGGTTCAATGAGCAGTTCTTC. Protein product: CASSPLDRFNEQFF.

The chain has TRBV6-5 and TRBJ1-1; 7 bases are a match to TRBD1. Germline V gene lookup returns CDR1 MNHEY and CDR2 SVGAGI. The CDR3 length is 14 residues. With V trimmed by 7 bases and J by 11 bases, 16 bases remained unmatched. In nucleotides, the CDR3 is TGTGCCAGCACCCCCTCCCAACGCAGGGGGTTCGCTTTCTTT. Translating it yields CASTPSQRRGFAFF.

The chain joins TRBV20-1 to TRBJ1-1; maybe TRBD1 (5 bases). Per germline, CDR1 DFQATT and CDR2 SNEGSKA (reference sequence). CDR3 length: 11 residues. Trimming removed 4 bases from V and 6 bases from J, with 9 bases in between. Here the CDR3 reads CSAMRDSEAFF. CDR3 coding DNA: TGCAGTGCTATGAGGGACTCTGAAGCTTTCTTT.

The J gene is TRBJ2-3, the V gene TRBV5-1, with 8 positions matching TRBD2. Germline V CDR1 and CDR2: SGHRS, YFSETQ. J gave up 2 bases and V 5 bases, and 7 bases lay outside the gene matches. The CDR3 has 15 amino acids. Written as DNA, the CDR3 is TGCGCCAGCAGTTTAAGCGGGGGCTCCACAGATACGCAGTATTTT. Translated: CASSLSGGSTDTQYF. Drawing the rest from reference TRBV5-1 and TRBJ2-3, the complete variable domain is KAGVTQTPRYLIKTRGQQVTLSCSPISGHRSVSWYQQTPGQGLQFLFEYFSETQRNKGNFPGRFSGRQFSNSRSEMNVSTLELGDSALYLCASSLSGGSTDTQYFGPGTRLTVL.

The chain uses TRBV6-2 or TRBV6-3 and TRBJ2-3; 12 positions agree with TRBD2. From germline, CDR1 is MNHEY and CDR2 SVGEGT. The CDR3 consists of 16 residues. Germline trimming cut 5 bases from V and 3 bases from J; bases unmatched to any gene: 6. CDR3 bases: TGTGCCAGCAGTCTAGCGGGGGGGCTATGGACAGATACGCAGTATTTT. This translates into CASSLAGGLWTDTQYF.

The gene calls are TRBV5-6 and TRBJ2-7, with D possibly TRBD2 on 7 matching bases. This CDR3 contains 15 residues. CDR1 and CDR2 from the germline V gene are SGHDT and YYEEEE. With 6 bases removed from V and 0 bases from J, the gap between germline ends came to 16 bases. CDR3 sequence reads: CASTRGGVDSYEQYF. The CDR3 nucleotides are TGTGCCAGCACCCGAGGGGGGGTTGACTCCTACGAGCAGTACTTC. Complete variable domain (other parts from reference TRBV5-6 and TRBJ2-7): DAGVTQSPTHLIKTRGQQVTLRCSPKSGHDTVSWYQQALGQGPQFIFQYYEEEERQRGNFPDRFSGHQFPNYSSELNVNALLLGDSALYLCASTRGGVDSYEQYFGPGTRLTVT.

The chain has TRBV7-8 and TRBJ1-6, with a tentative D call TRBD1 (5 bases). Germline values: CDR1 SGHVS, CDR2 FQNEAQ. Deletions cut 1 base from V and 1 base from J, with 11 bases between. This CDR3 is 17 amino acids long. The CDR3 DNA sequence: TGTGCCAGCAGCTTAGAGGGCGGGGCATCCTATAATTCACCCCTCCACTTT. Translation gives CASSLEGGASYNSPLHF. Full variable domain (outside the CDR3, taken from reference TRBV7-8 and TRBJ1-6): GAGVSQSPRYKVAKRGQDVALRCDPISGHVSLFWYQQALGQGPEFLTYFQNEAQLDKSGLPSDRFFAERPEGSVSTLKIQRTQQEDSAVYLCASSLEGGASYNSPLHFGNGTRLTVT.

This rearrangement joins TRBV19 to TRBJ2-5; 7 nucleotides align to TRBD1. The junction had 13 bases not matched to a gene; V was cut back by 5 bases and J by 7 bases. The CDR3 extends over 15 amino acids. Germline V gene data show CDR1 as LNHDA and CDR2 as SQIVND (reference sequence). CDR3 protein: CASSVGTADMGTQYF. CDR3 sequence (DNA): TGTGCCAGTAGTGTCGGGACAGCGGATATGGGGACCCAGTACTTC.